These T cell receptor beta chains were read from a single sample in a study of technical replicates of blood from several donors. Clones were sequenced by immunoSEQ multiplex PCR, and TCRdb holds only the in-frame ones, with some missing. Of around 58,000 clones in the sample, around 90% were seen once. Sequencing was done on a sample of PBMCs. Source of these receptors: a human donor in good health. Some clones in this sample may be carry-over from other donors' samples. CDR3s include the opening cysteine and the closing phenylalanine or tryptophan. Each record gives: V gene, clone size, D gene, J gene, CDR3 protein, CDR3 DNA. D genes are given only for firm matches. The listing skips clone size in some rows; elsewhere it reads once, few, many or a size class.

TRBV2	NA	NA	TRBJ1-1	CASSRGIMNTEAFF	TGTGCCAGCAGTCGGGGGATTATGAACACTGAAGCTTTCTTT
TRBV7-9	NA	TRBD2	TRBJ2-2	CASSVSGAGELFF	TGTGCCAGCAGCGTTAGCGGGGCCGGGGAGCTGTTTTTT
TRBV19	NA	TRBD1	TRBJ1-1	CASIKGQGNTEAFF	TGTGCCAGTATTAAGGGACAGGGAAACACTGAAGCTTTCTTT
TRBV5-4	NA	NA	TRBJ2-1	CASSLPPGAGEQFF	TGTGCCAGCAGCCTCCCGCCGGGAGCGGGCGAGCAGTTCTTC
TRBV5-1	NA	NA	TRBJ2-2	CASSPGSGANTGELFF	TGCGCCAGCAGCCCGGGGAGCGGAGCGAACACCGGGGAGCTGTTTTTT
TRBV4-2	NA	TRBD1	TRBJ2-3	CASSHEPGQRADTQYF	TGTGCCAGCAGCCATGAGCCGGGACAGAGAGCAGATACGCAGTATTTT
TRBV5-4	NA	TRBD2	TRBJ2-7	CASSPPSGGNPYEQYF	TGTGCCAGCAGCCCCCCAAGCGGGGGAAATCCCTACGAGCAGTACTTC
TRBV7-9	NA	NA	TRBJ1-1	CASSLEGLAFF	TGTGCCAGCAGCTTGGAGGGACTTGCTTTCTTT
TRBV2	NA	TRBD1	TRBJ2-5	CASSIRTGARETQYF	TGTGCCAGCAGTATCAGGACAGGGGCTAGGGAGACCCAGTACTTC
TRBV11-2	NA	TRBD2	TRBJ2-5	CASSLDSGGASETQYF	TGTGCCAGCAGCTTAGATAGCGGGGGGGCCTCAGAGACCCAGTACTTC
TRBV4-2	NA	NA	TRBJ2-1	CASSQDPGTAAHNEQFF	TGTGCCAGCAGCCAAGATCCGGGGACTGCCGCCCACAATGAGCAGTTCTTC
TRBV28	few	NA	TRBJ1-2	CASSPSGEGMGYTF	TGTGCCAGCAGTCCTTCAGGGGAGGGGATGGGCTACACCTTC
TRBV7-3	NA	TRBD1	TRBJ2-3	CASSLGGRGNTDTQYF	TGTGCCAGCAGCTTAGGGGGCAGGGGGAACACAGATACGCAGTATTTT
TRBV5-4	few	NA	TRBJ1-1	CASSMGGANTEAFF	TGTGCCAGCTCTATGGGGGGAGCGAACACTGAAGCTTTCTTT
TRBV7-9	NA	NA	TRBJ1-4	CASSSLSTTNEKLFF	TGTGCCAGCAGCTCCCTTAGTACAACTAATGAAAAACTGTTTTTT
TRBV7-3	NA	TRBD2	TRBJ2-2	CASSAAGGSGELFF	TGTGCCAGCAGCGCAGCGGGGGGATCCGGGGAGCTGTTTTTT
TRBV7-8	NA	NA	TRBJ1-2	CASSLSAGVYGYTF	TGTGCCAGCAGCTTATCCGCGGGGGTCTATGGCTACACCTTC
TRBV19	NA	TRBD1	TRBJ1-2	CASRGTGGSYGYTF	TGTGCCAGTAGGGGGACAGGGGGCTCCTATGGCTACACCTTC
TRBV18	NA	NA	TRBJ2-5	CASSVTGTGETQYF	TGTGCCAGCTCAGTTACAGGGACCGGGGAGACCCAGTACTTC
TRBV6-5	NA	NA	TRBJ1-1	CASSRTENTEAFF	TGTGCCAGCAGTCGCACAGAGAACACTGAAGCTTTCTTT
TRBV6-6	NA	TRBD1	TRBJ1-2	CASSYSTGAGGYTF	TGTGCCAGCAGTTACTCGACAGGGGCAGGTGGCTACACCTTC
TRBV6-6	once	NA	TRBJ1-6	CASSYQTSYNSPLHF	TGTGCCAGCAGTTACCAGACTTCCTATAATTCACCCCTCCACTTT
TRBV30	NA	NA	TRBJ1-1	CAWSVRAEAFF	TGTGCCTGGAGTGTACGGGCTGAAGCTTTCTTT
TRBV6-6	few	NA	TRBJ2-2	CASSLSTGELFF	TGTGCCAGCAGTCTCAGCACCGGGGAGCTGTTTTTT
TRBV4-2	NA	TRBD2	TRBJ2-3	CASSQDPGGSTDTQYF	TGTGCCAGCAGCCAAGACCCGGGGGGGAGCACAGATACGCAGTATTTT
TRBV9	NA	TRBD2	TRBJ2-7	CASSVATGGLAGNEQYF	TGTGCCAGCAGCGTAGCTACAGGGGGACTAGCGGGGAACGAGCAGTACTTC
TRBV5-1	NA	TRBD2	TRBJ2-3	CASSLVAGTDTQYF	TGCGCCAGCAGCTTGGTAGCGGGAACAGATACGCAGTATTTT
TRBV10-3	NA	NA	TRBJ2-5	CAIRDTGTQETQYF	TGTGCCATCAGAGATACAGGGACCCAAGAGACCCAGTACTTC
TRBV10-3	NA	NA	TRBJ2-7	CAISDTQGKRDF	TGTGCCATCAGTGATACCCAGGGGAAGCGAGACTTC
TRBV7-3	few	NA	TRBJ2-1	CASSSEGQSYNEQFF	TGTGCCAGCAGCTCCGAGGGCCAGTCCTACAATGAGCAGTTCTTC
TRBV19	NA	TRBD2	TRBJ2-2	CASKGGGANTGELFF	TGTGCCAGTAAAGGCGGGGGGGCGAACACCGGGGAGCTGTTTTTT
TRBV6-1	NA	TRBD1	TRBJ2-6	CASSARQGTGANVLTF	TGTGCCAGCAGTGCAAGACAGGGGACAGGGGCCAACGTCCTGACTTTC